These 27 T cell receptor beta chains share one sample of origin, sequenced in a study of T cell responses to AZD1222 COVID-19 vaccine. Profiled with immunoSEQ multiplex PCR; TCRdb holds only in-frame clones, not every one. The sample lists tens of thousands of clones; roughly 87% were seen once. This material consisted of peripheral blood, taken on day 0 of AZD1222 vaccination. The receptors come from an adult in good health.

The DNA of the CDR3 is TGTGCCAGCAGTTACGGGGGCCTTGGCACAGATACGCAGTATTTT. It encodes CASSYGGLGTDTQYF. The chain combines TRBV6-5 with TRBJ2-3, with a possible D match to TRBD1 (6 bases). V lost 2 bases, J lost 1 base, and 10 bases lay in between. CDR3 length: 15 amino acids. Germline V gene data show CDR1 as MNHEY and CDR2 as SVGAGI.

This clone turned up a few times. V usage is TRBV18 and J usage is TRBJ2-7; D might be TRBD2 (5 bases). This CDR3 is 14 amino acids long. Germline CDR1 is KGHSH and CDR2 is LQKENI. The V end lost 6 bases, the J end lost 3 bases, and 15 bases lay between the germline ends. DNA of the CDR3: TGTGCCAGCTCCCTCGACCCGAGGGACTACGAGCAGTACTTC. It codes for CASSLDPRDYEQYF.

This clone was recorded once. The chain carries TRBV19 and TRBJ1-5, with D uncertain. V shed 1 base and J shed 6 bases, with 10 bases lying between them. Per germline, CDR1 LNHDA and CDR2 SQIVND (reference sequence). The CDR3 extends over 14 amino acids. The CDR3 protein is CASSIGVLIQPQHF. Here the CDR3 DNA reads TGTGCCAGTAGTATAGGGGTGCTAATTCAGCCCCAGCATTTT.

This clone occurred a few times. The chain links TRBV11-3 to TRBJ2-7, with 8 bases aligning to TRBD1. The junction had 1 base not matched to a gene; V was cut back by 6 bases and J by 3 bases. There are 12 residues in the CDR3. Looked up from germline, CDR1 is SGHNT and CDR2 is YENEEA. CDR3 residues: CASSTGGYEQYF. In DNA, the CDR3 is TGTGCCAGCAGTACAGGGGGCTACGAGCAGTACTTC.

This clone showed up just once. The chain links TRBV7-2 to TRBJ2-1; 7 positions agree with TRBD2. J lost 10 bases, V lost 3 bases, and 3 bases had no gene match. Germline V gives CDR1 SGHTA, CDR2 FQGNSA. The CDR3 has 12 residues. CDR3 DNA sequence: TGTGCCAGCAGCTTCATAGCGGGCGAGCAGTTCTTC. Translated, it gives CASSFIAGEQFF.

This clone was counted a single time. The V gene is TRBV11-2, the J gene TRBJ1-3; no clear D gene. Germline lookup yields CDR1 SGHAT and CDR2 FQNNGV. Trimming cost V 3 bases and J 1 base, with 7 bases left between them. This CDR3 is 14 amino acids long. The CDR3: CASSFTVSGNTIYF. In DNA, the CDR3 is TGTGCCAGCAGCTTCACCGTGTCTGGAAACACCATATATTTT.

J is TRBJ2-1 and V is TRBV6-6; 7 bases are a match to TRBD1. CDR3 length: 13 amino acids. V lost 4 bases, J lost 8 bases, and 5 bases stayed unmatched. Germline CDR1 is MNHNY and CDR2 is SVGAGI (reference sequence). CDR3 loop: CASSFGTADEQFF. For the CDR3, the DNA is TGTGCCAGCAGTTTTGGGACAGCGGATGAGCAGTTCTTC.

The rearrangement joins TRBV7-3 to TRBJ2-6; perhaps D is TRBD1 or TRBD2 (5 bases each). The CDR3 has 16 amino acids. Germline lookup yields CDR1 SGHTA and CDR2 FQGTGA. The V gene lost 0 bases and the J gene lost 3 bases, with 9 bases spanning the gap. CDR3 residues: CASSLTAGSGANVLTF. The CDR3 bases are TGTGCCAGCAGCTTAACGGCAGGGAGTGGGGCCAACGTCCTGACTTTC.

This chain uses TRBV6-5 with TRBJ1-5; 7 bases align to TRBD1. The CDR3 runs 13 residues. V shed 7 bases and J 5 bases; nucleotides not matched to a gene: 5. Germline V CDR1 and CDR2: MNHEY, SVGAGI. The CDR3 loop is CASNHQGDQPQHF. CDR3 sequence (DNA): TGTGCCAGCAATCACCAGGGGGATCAGCCCCAGCATTTT.

The chain recombines TRBV7-8 with TRBJ2-7, with TRBD1 matching over 10 bases. This CDR3 has 15 amino acids. The junction had 7 bases not matched to a gene; V was cut back by 6 bases and J by 2 bases. Looked up from germline, CDR1 is SGHVS and CDR2 is FQNEAQ. The chain's CDR3 is CASSKMGQGPYEQYF. Written as DNA, the CDR3 is TGTGCCAGCAGTAAAATGGGACAGGGGCCCTACGAGCAGTACTTC.

The chain is built from TRBV28 and TRBJ2-2, with D unresolved. Germline V gene sequence: CDR1 MDHEN, CDR2 SYDVKM. V shed 2 bases and J shed 8 bases, with 3 bases lying between them. This CDR3 is 11 amino acids long. The DNA of the CDR3 is TGTGCCAGCAGTTTAGCTGGGGAGCTGTTTTTT. Amino acid sequence: CASSLAGELFF. The entire variable domain, with the rest obtained from reference TRBV28 and TRBJ2-2, is as follows: DVKVTQSSRYLVKRTGEKVFLECVQDMDHENMFWYRQDPGLGLRLIYFSYDVKMKEKGDIPEGYSVSREKKERFSLILESASTNQTSMYLCASSLAGELFFGEGSRLTVL.

The chain carries TRBV28 and TRBJ1-5, with D possibly TRBD1 on 5 matching bases. In germline, CDR1 is MDHEN, CDR2 SYDVKM. Trimming cost V 7 bases and J 1 base, with 11 bases left between them. There are 14 residues in the CDR3. This CDR3 is CASNRGNSNQPQHF. DNA for the CDR3: TGTGCCAGCAACCGGGGGAACAGCAATCAGCCCCAGCATTTT.

This clone was seen only once. CDR3 nucleotides: TGTGCCAGCAGTCCCGGCCGGGACGCCGGCAATGAAAAACTGTTTTTT. Encoded protein: CASSPGRDAGNEKLFF. V is TRBV27 and J is TRBJ1-4, with a weak D call TRBD1 (5 bases). The V end lost 5 bases, the J end lost 5 bases, and 18 bases lay between the germline ends. Germline V gene data show CDR1 as MNHEY and CDR2 as SMNVEV (reference sequence). This CDR3 spans 16 amino acids.

This chain uses TRBV28 with TRBJ2-7; D not certain. The CDR3 has 13 residues. V was pared by 6 bases and J by 7 bases, with 16 bases between. From germline, CDR1 is MDHEN and CDR2 SYDVKM. The CDR3 nucleotides read TGTGCCAGCAGCCTCGTTCACTTGGGTGAGCAGTACTTC. Translating gives CASSLVHLGEQYF.

The chain carries TRBV24-1 and TRBJ1-2; no definite D call. CDR3 length equals 15 residues. CDR1 KGHDR and CDR2 SFDVKD come from the germline V gene. V lost 2 bases and J lost 0, with 9 bases in between. This CDR3 is CATSDSGLTNYGYTF. CDR3 in DNA: TGTGCCACCAGTGATTCCGGCCTAACTAACTATGGCTACACCTTC.

This rearrangement joins TRBV7-2 to TRBJ2-1; D is perhaps TRBD2 (6 bases). V lost 5 bases to trimming and J lost 10 bases, with 18 bases between them. Germline-derived CDR1 and CDR2 are SGHTA and FQGNSA. The CDR3 length is 14 residues. The CDR3 coding sequence is TGTGCCAGCAGCCCCAATCCGGGGGTGGGGGAGCAGTTCTTC. It is translated as CASSPNPGVGEQFF.

The rearrangement uses TRBV10-3 and TRBJ1-1; no reliable D call. Trimming shortened V by 4 bases and J by 3 bases, and 9 bases separated the two germline ends. The CDR3 consists of 13 residues. Germline V lookup: CDR1 ENHRY, CDR2 SYGVKD. CDR3 DNA: TGTGCCATCAGTGCCTCCGGGCACACTGAAGCTTTCTTT. Translated: CAISASGHTEAFF.

CDR3 protein: CASSFSGTSGYTF. The CDR3 DNA follows: TGTGCCAGCAGTTTCTCCGGGACATCTGGCTACACCTTC. V gene TRBV6-5 combines with J gene TRBJ1-2, with D possibly being TRBD1 (6 bases). Germline-derived CDR1 and CDR2 are MNHEY and SVGAGI. The length of the CDR3 is 13 residues. V dropped 4 bases and J dropped 7 bases, with 13 bases sitting between them.

The V call is TRBV5-6, the J call TRBJ2-7; weak D call: TRBD1 (6 bases). Looked up from germline, CDR1 is SGHDT and CDR2 is YYEEEE. The CDR3 is made up of 15 amino acids. V was shortened by 4 bases and J by 2 bases, with 16 bases between the two germline ends. In DNA, the CDR3 is TGTGCCAGCAGCCTCCGAGACAGGAAACCCTACGAGCAGTACTTC. Protein sequence: CASSLRDRKPYEQYF.

The chain employs TRBV5-8 and TRBJ1-2; TRBD1 aligns across 8 bases. The V and J ends lost 3 bases and 4 bases, in that order; junction bases with no gene match: 2. The CDR3 consists of 13 residues. Germline-derived CDR1 and CDR2 are SGHTS and YDEGEE. The CDR3 protein is CASSWDRPYGYTF. CDR3 DNA: TGTGCCAGCAGCTGGGACAGGCCCTATGGCTACACCTTC.

V and J are TRBV28 and TRBJ1-2, with 7 positions matching TRBD1. The V gene end was trimmed by 6 bases and the J gene end by 7 bases; junction bases not matched to a gene: 2. Looked up from germline, CDR1 is MDHEN and CDR2 is SYDVKM. This CDR3 contains 11 residues. CDR3 residues: CASRDRSGYTF. The CDR3 coding sequence is TGTGCCAGCAGGGACAGGTCTGGCTACACCTTC.

The chain couples TRBV30 to TRBJ1-3; D remains unclear. CDR3 size: 12 residues. Germline CDR1 and CDR2: GTSNPN and SVGIG (reference sequence). Trimming removed 3 bases from V and 0 bases from J, with 3 bases in between. This chain's CDR3 is CAWRNSGNTIYF. As DNA, the CDR3 is TGTGCCTGGAGGAACTCTGGAAACACCATATATTTT.

CDR3 nucleotides: TGTGCCAGCAGTGAAGCGCCAGGGCACGGAAACACCATATATTTT. It translates to CASSEAPGHGNTIYF. The rearrangement uses TRBV6-1 and TRBJ1-3; D perhaps matches TRBD1 (5 bases). CDR3 length: 15 amino acids. V was clipped by 0 bases and J by 4 bases, with 10 bases between them. The germline CDR1 and CDR2 sequences are MNHNS and SASEGT.

The J gene is TRBJ1-3, the V gene TRBV3-1 (or the pseudogene TRBV3-2), with D possibly matching TRBD1 (6 bases). Per the germline V gene, CDR1 is LGHDT and CDR2 is YNNKEL (reference sequence). The V end lost 5 bases, the J end lost 2 bases, and 19 bases lay between the germline ends. The CDR3 loop spans 17 amino acids. CDR3 sequence reads: CASSAPRRGQAGNTIYF. In DNA form, the CDR3 reads TGTGCCAGCAGCGCCCCCCGACGGGGGCAGGCTGGAAACACCATATATTTT.

V usage is TRBV18 and J usage is TRBJ2-3; D is undetermined. Per the germline V gene, CDR1 is KGHSH and CDR2 is LQKENI. This CDR3 comprises 15 residues. V was trimmed by 1 base and J by 2 bases, leaving 10 bases between them. The CDR3 protein is CASSPRPTTTDTQYF. In DNA, the CDR3 is TGTGCCAGCTCACCACGCCCGACAACCACAGATACGCAGTATTTT.

J is TRBJ1-6 and V is TRBV7-2; 11 bases align to TRBD1. Germline lookup yields CDR1 SGHTA and CDR2 FQGNSA. The CDR3 sequence is 16 residues long. The V gene end was trimmed by 5 bases and the J gene end by 9 bases; junction bases not matched to a gene: 9. CDR3 in DNA: TGTGCCAGCAGCGGAGGACAGGGGGCGTGGGGTTCACCCCTCCACTTT. Translated, it gives CASSGGQGAWGSPLHF.

V gene TRBV30 combines with J gene TRBJ1-1; D remains unclear. V was cut by 3 bases and J by 7 bases, with 9 bases left in between. Germline CDR1 is GTSNPN and CDR2 is SVGIG (reference sequence). The length of the CDR3 is 11 residues. CDR3 sequence: CAWRGAGEAFF. The CDR3 DNA reads as TGTGCCTGGAGAGGCGCGGGTGAAGCTTTCTTT.